The next 10 T cell receptor beta chains were all read from a single sample in a study of blood T cell repertoires in COVID-19. Profiled with immunoSEQ multiplex PCR; TCRdb holds only in-frame clones, not every one. The table lists some 320,000 clones, around nine tenths of them singletons. Material: PBMCs or T cells enriched from blood (not recorded which). These receptors all stem from a woman in her 30s who had been exposed to COVID-19.

The V gene is TRBV19, the J gene TRBJ2-1; D is perhaps TRBD2 (7 bases). The V and J ends lost 6 bases and 10 bases respectively, with 13 bases between them. The CDR3 is 12 amino acids. CDR1 and CDR2 (germline): LNHDA, SQIVND (reference sequence). The CDR3 region is CASSPRGTEQFF. CDR3 DNA: TGTGCCAGTAGCCCGCGGGGGACAGAGCAGTTCTTC.

The V call is TRBV5-4, the J call TRBJ2-6; tentative D call: TRBD2 (5 bases). V shed 1 base and J shed 1 base, with 6 bases lying between them. There are 15 residues in the CDR3. The germline V gene encodes CDR1 SGHNT and CDR2 YYREEE (reference sequence). CDR3 region: CASSLSGSGANVLTF. Here the CDR3 DNA reads TGTGCCAGCAGCTTGTCGGGATCTGGGGCCAACGTCCTGACTTTC.

The chain recombines TRBV11-3 with TRBJ1-1; 7 positions agree with TRBD1. The CDR3 totals 16 residues. Trimming removed 4 bases from V and 0 bases from J; junction bases left unmatched: 8. The V gene's germline CDR1 is SGHNT and CDR2 YENEEA. CDR3 nucleotide sequence: TGTGCCAGCAGCTCAGAGGGGGCAACTATGAACACTGAAGCTTTCTTT. Translating it yields CASSSEGATMNTEAFF.

The gene calls are TRBV27 and TRBJ2-1; tentatively, D is TRBD2 (5 bases). This CDR3 contains 17 residues. V dropped 6 bases and J dropped 0 bases, with 18 bases sitting between them. Germline V gene lookup returns CDR1 MNHEY and CDR2 SMNVEV (reference sequence). The CDR3 bases are TGTGCCAGCAGACCTCCCGTCCCCGACTACTCCTACAATGAGCAGTTCTTC. This translates into CASRPPVPDYSYNEQFF.

The gene calls are TRBV29-1 and TRBJ2-7; TRBD2 matches at 8 bases. Per the germline V gene, CDR1 is SQVTM and CDR2 is ANQGSEA. This CDR3 is built from 13 residues. Losses at the gene ends were 3 bases for V and 5 bases for J; bases not matched to a gene: 6. CDR3 sequence: CSVDKGTRDEQYF. The CDR3, as DNA: TGCAGCGTTGATAAGGGGACTAGGGACGAGCAGTACTTC.

The rearrangement joins TRBV7-9 to TRBJ1-3, with TRBD1 identical over 7 bases. Germline V gives CDR1 SEHNR, CDR2 FQNEAQ (reference sequence). The ends lost 7 bases at V and 4 bases at J; junction bases unmatched: 10. The CDR3 is 15 residues long. The CDR3 region has the DNA TGTGCCAGCACTGGTCCCGGGACAGTGGGAAACACCATATATTTT. This sequence encodes CASTGPGTVGNTIYF.

V gene TRBV6-5 combines with J gene TRBJ1-5; weak D call: TRBD1 (6 bases). V lost 4 bases and J 4 bases, leaving 14 bases between the germline ends. The germline V gene encodes CDR1 MNHEY and CDR2 SVGAGI. CDR3 length: 15 residues. The CDR3 DNA reads TGTGCCAGCAGTTCTTCTGGACAGCTAAATCAGCCCCAGCATTTT. This sequence encodes CASSSSGQLNQPQHF.

The chain joins TRBV18 to TRBJ2-7; tentatively, D is TRBD2 (5 bases). The germline gives CDR1 KGHSH, CDR2 LQKENI. This CDR3 is 16 amino acids long. V was cut by 1 base and J by 6 bases, with 19 bases left in between. The CDR3 sequence: CASSPRGPGSWGEQYF. For the CDR3, the DNA is TGTGCCAGCTCACCACGCGGTCCGGGGTCATGGGGCGAGCAGTACTTC.

The chain uses TRBV4-1 and TRBJ1-2, with D maybe TRBD1 (6 bases). Germline CDR1 reads MGHRA; CDR2 reads YSYEKL. This CDR3 comprises 16 residues. The V end was cut by 6 bases, the J end by 3 bases, with 20 bases between. CDR3 loop: CASSRRQAVYDYGYTF. In DNA form, the CDR3 reads TGCGCCAGCAGTCGCCGACAGGCGGTGTACGACTATGGCTACACCTTC.

The chain is built from TRBV24-1 and TRBJ1-1, with 7 positions matching TRBD1. Trimming removed 8 bases from V and 7 bases from J; junction bases left unmatched: 3. CDR1 KGHDR and CDR2 SFDVKD come from the germline V gene. The CDR3 runs to 11 residues. In DNA, the CDR3 is TGTGCCACCAAGGGGGCCGGTGAAGCTTTCTTT. This encodes CATKGAGEAFF.